Shown below are 12 T cell receptor beta chains from a single sample sequenced in a study of response to subunit inactivated influenza vaccine. TCRdb fed the RT-PCR reads into MiXCR, producing one record per CDR3 protein. The table has around 850,000 distinct CDR3 sequences, approximately 18% seen once; the top ten hold 9.5% to 13%. The material was PBMCs from blood, obtained around 5 days after vaccination. The receptors stem from a man in his forties or fifties who received an inactivated influenza vaccine.

Only a few counts were recorded for this clonotype. The rearrangement uses TRBV5-1 and TRBJ2-2, with D maybe TRBD1 (5 bases). There are 16 residues in the CDR3. V was shortened by 4 bases and J by 0 bases, with 13 bases between the two germline ends. Germline loops: CDR1 SGHRS, CDR2 YFSETQ. The CDR3 DNA is TGCGCCAGCAGCAAAACCGAGACAGCGAACACCGGGGAGCTGTTTTTT. Translated: CASSKTETANTGELFF.

This chain connects TRBV20-1 to TRBJ2-2, with D possibly matching TRBD1 (5 bases). Trimming left V 5 bases short and J 7 bases short, with 14 bases between. Germline CDR1 DFQATT, CDR2 SNEGSKA (reference sequence). This CDR3 contains 13 residues. CDR3 loop: CSAFSDKGGELFF. In DNA form, the CDR3 reads TGCAGTGCTTTCTCGGACAAAGGCGGGGAGCTGTTTTTT.

In this sample, this clonotype turned up a few times. The chain employs TRBV5-5 and TRBJ1-4; a weak D match, TRBD1 (5 bases). Trimming stripped 0 bases from V and 1 base from J, with 10 bases between. The length of the CDR3 is 16 residues. CDR1 and CDR2 from the germline V gene are SGHKS and YYEKEE (reference sequence). The CDR3 DNA sequence: TGTGCCAGCAGCTTGGAAAGGGGAAGAACTAATGAAAAACTGTTTTTT. Amino acid sequence: CASSLERGRTNEKLFF.

This clonotype came up a few times. This chain links TRBV4-3 with TRBJ1-2; no clear D gene. CDR3 size: 13 residues. The V gene's germline CDR1 is LGHNA and CDR2 YSLEER. V gave up 0 bases and J gave up 11 bases, with 13 bases separating them. The CDR3 sequence is CASSQDLVQPYTF. DNA for the CDR3: TGCGCCAGCAGCCAAGATCTTGTACAGCCTTACACCTTC.

This chain uses TRBV4-3 with TRBJ2-5; D is perhaps TRBD2 (5 bases). Trimming took 3 bases from V and 4 from J, leaving 9 bases between them. Germline V gene data show CDR1 as LGHNA and CDR2 as YSLEER. This CDR3 region has 13 residues. DNA for the CDR3: TGCGCCAGCAGCCACGAGGGTGGAGAGACCCAGTACTTC. It codes for CASSHEGGETQYF.

The chain is built from TRBV12-3 or TRBV12-4 and TRBJ1-5, with D possibly TRBD1 on 6 matching bases. The germline V and J ends were trimmed by 1 base and 3 bases, with 13 bases remaining between them. CDR3 length equals 16 residues. The CDR3 sequence is CASSLGGQGINQPQHF. The CDR3 nucleotides read TGTGCCAGCAGTTTAGGGGGCCAGGGGATCAATCAGCCCCAGCATTTT.

V is TRBV28 and J is TRBJ2-3; D gene unclear. The CDR3 is made up of 16 amino acids. Trimming pared 2 bases from V and 0 bases from J, leaving 12 bases between. Germline loops: CDR1 MDHEN, CDR2 SYDVKM. As DNA, the CDR3 is TGTGCCAGCAGTTTAGTCCAGCCAACTAGCACAGATACGCAGTATTTT. This gives the protein CASSLVQPTSTDTQYF.

This clonotype was observed at least ten times. The J gene is TRBJ2-1, the V gene TRBV7-2; TRBD1 or TRBD2 may be the D gene (5 bases each). The germline gives CDR1 SGHTA, CDR2 FQGNSA. The germline V and J ends were trimmed by 6 bases and 3 bases, with 9 bases remaining between them. The CDR3 extends over 13 amino acids. For the CDR3, the DNA is TGTGCCAGCAGTTCAGGGAGCTACAATGAGCAGTTCTTC. Its translation is CASSSGSYNEQFF.

This chain links TRBV12-3 or TRBV12-4 with TRBJ2-7, with D possibly matching TRBD1 (5 bases). The V end was cut by 5 bases, the J end by 3 bases, with 8 bases between. The CDR3 spans 12 residues. This CDR3 is CASSTGYYEQYF. DNA of the CDR3: TGTGCCAGCAGTACAGGTTACTACGAGCAGTACTTC.

This clonotype occurred many times. The chain employs TRBV4-2 and TRBJ2-5, with 13 bases aligning to TRBD2. V lost 4 bases, J lost 3 bases, and 5 bases stayed unmatched. CDR3 size: 16 residues. Germline CDR1 reads LGHNA; CDR2 reads YNFKEQ. CDR3 loop: CASSLGLAGSEETQYF. CDR3 in DNA: TGTGCCAGCAGCCTGGGACTAGCGGGGAGCGAAGAGACCCAGTACTTC.

This clonotype was picked up a small number of times. The rearrangement joins TRBV7-2 to TRBJ2-2; D not certain. Trimming removed 2 bases from V and 0 bases from J, with 10 bases in between. CDR1 SGHTA and CDR2 FQGNSA come from the germline V gene. CDR3 length equals 16 residues. CDR3 protein: CASSLSSPSNTGELFF. The CDR3 nucleotides are TGTGCCAGCAGCTTATCGAGCCCGTCGAACACCGGGGAGCTGTTTTTT. Full variable domain (outside the CDR3, taken from reference TRBV7-2 and TRBJ2-2): GAGVSQSPSNKVTEKGKDVELRCDPISGHTALYWYRQSLGQGLEFLIYFQGNSAPDKSGLPSDRFSAERTGGSVSTLTIQRTQQEDSAVYLCASSLSSPSNTGELFFGEGSRLTVL.

This clonotype was seen more than once but under ten times. This sequence joins TRBV7-2 and TRBJ1-5; the D gene is possibly TRBD1 (5 bases). Germline V CDR1 and CDR2: SGHTA, FQGNSA. V gave up 3 bases and J gave up 2 bases, with 17 bases separating them. CDR3 length: 17 amino acids. CDR3 sequence (DNA): TGTGCCAGCAGCTTTAACAGGTGGGAAGGGGGCAATCAGCCCCAGCATTTT. Amino acids: CASSFNRWEGGNQPQHF.